The clone carrying this TCR beta chain was observed a few times. The assay was immunoSEQ multiplex PCR, and TCRdb's table has in-frame clones only and misses some. The table lists 250,000 to 350,000 clones, approximately 90% of them singletons. The sample originates from a study of blood T cell repertoires in COVID-19. Study in general: PBMCs, B-cell-depleted T cells, or T cells were the source of the cDNA or gDNA that made up the material.

Germline-derived CDR1 and CDR2 are MNHNY and SVGAGI (reference sequence). The J segment lost 8 bases and the V segment lost 7 bases, leaving 10 bases of the junction unmatched. CDR3 size: 15 residues. The TCR comes from a woman in her twenties or thirties with active or convalescent COVID-19. Specimen: peripheral blood. V and J are TRBV6-6 and TRBJ1-6; TRBD1 matches at 8 bases. The DNA for the CDR3 is TGTGCCAGCAAGGGATCAGGGGGCAGTCATTCACCCCTCCACTTT. As protein: CASKGSGGSHSPLHF.